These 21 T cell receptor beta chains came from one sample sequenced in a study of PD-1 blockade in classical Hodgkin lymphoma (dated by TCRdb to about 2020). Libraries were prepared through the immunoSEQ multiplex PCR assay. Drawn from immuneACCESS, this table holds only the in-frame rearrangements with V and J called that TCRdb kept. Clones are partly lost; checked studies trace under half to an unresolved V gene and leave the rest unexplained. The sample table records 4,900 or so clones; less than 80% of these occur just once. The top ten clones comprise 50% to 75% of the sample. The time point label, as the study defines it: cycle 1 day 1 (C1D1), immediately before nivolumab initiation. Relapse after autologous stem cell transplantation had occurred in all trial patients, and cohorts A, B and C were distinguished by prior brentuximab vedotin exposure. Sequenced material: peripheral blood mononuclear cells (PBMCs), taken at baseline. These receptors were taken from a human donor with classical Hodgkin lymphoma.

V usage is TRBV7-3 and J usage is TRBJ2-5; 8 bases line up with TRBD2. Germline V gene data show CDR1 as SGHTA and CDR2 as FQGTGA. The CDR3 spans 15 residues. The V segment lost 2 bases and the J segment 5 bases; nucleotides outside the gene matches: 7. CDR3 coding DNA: TGTGCCAGCAGCTTAGATAGCGGGACGCACGAGACCCAGTACTTC. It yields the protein CASSLDSGTHETQYF. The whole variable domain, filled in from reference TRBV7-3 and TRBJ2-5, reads GAGVSQTPSNKVTEKGKYVELRCDPISGHTALYWYRQSLGQGPEFLIYFQGTGAADDSGLPNDRFFAVRPEGSVSTLKIQRTERGDSAVYLCASSLDSGTHETQYFGPGTRLLVL.

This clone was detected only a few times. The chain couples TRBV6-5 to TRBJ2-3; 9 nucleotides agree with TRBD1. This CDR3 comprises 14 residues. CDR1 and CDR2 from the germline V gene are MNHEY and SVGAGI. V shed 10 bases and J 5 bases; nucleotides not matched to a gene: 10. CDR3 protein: CATAQGAQGDTQYF. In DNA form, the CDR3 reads TGTGCCACCGCACAGGGGGCGCAGGGAGATACGCAGTATTTT.

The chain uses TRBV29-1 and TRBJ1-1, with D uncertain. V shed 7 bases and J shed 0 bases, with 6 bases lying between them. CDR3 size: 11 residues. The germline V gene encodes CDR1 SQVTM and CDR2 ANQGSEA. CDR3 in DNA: TGCAGCGGGCAGATGAACACTGAAGCTTTCTTT. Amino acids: CSGQMNTEAFF. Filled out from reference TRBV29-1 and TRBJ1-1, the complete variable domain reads SAVISQKPSRDICQRGTSLTIQCQVDSQVTMMFWYRQQPGQSLTLIATANQGSEATYESGFVIDKFPISRPNLTFSTLTVSNMSPEDSSIYLCSGQMNTEAFFGQGTRLTVV.

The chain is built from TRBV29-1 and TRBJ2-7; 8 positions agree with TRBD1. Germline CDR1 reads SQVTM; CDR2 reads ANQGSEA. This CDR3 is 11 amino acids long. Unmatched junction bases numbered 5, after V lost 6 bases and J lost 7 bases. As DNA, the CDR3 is TGCAGCGTGTCCCGGGACAGGGAGCAGTACTTC. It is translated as CSVSRDREQYF.

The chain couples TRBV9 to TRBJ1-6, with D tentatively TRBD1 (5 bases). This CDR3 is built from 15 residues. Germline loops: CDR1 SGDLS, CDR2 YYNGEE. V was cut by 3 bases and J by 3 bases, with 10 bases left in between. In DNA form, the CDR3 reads TGTGCCAGCAGCGCTAGACAGAACTATAATTCACCCCTCCACTTT. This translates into CASSARQNYNSPLHF.

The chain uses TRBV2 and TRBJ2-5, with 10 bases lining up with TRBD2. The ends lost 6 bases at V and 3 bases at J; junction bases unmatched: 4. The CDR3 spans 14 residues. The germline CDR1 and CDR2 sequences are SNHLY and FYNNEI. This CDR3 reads CASSPGLAEETQYF. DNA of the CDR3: TGTGCCAGCAGCCCCGGACTAGCGGAAGAGACCCAGTACTTC.

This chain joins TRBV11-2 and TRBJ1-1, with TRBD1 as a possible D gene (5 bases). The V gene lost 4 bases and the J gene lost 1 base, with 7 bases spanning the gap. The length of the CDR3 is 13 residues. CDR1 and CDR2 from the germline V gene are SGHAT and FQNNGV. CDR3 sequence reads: CASSWGRNTEAFF. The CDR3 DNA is TGTGCCAGCAGCTGGGGACGGAACACTGAAGCTTTCTTT.

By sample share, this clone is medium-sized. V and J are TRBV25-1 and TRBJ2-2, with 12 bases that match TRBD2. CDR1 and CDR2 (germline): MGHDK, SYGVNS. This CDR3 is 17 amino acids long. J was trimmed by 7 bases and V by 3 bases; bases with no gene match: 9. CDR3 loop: CASSDSGLAGAIGELFF. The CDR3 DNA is TGTGCCAGCAGTGACTCGGGACTAGCGGGCGCTATCGGGGAGCTGTTTTTT.

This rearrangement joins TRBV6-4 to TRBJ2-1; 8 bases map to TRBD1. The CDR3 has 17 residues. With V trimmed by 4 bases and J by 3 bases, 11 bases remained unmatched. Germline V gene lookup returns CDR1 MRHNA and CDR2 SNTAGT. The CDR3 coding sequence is TGTGCCAGCAGTGTAGACAGGGGTCGCTCCCTCTACAATGAGCAGTTCTTC. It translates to CASSVDRGRSLYNEQFF.

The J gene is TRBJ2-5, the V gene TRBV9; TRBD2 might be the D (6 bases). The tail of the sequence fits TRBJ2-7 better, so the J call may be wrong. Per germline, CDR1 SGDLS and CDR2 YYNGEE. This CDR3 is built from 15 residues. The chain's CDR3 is CASSPEGEGFYEQYF. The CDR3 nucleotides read TGTGCCAGCAGCCCGGAGGGCGAGGGGTTTTACGAGCAGTACTTC.

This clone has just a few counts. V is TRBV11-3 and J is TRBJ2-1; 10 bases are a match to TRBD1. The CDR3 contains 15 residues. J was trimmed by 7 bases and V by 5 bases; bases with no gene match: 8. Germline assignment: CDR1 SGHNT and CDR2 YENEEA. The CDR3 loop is CASSPGTGVSNEQFF. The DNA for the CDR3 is TGTGCCAGCAGCCCCGGGACAGGGGTGTCAAATGAGCAGTTCTTC.

The CDR3 protein is CASSQDRGYGYTF. The CDR3 DNA reads TGCGCCAGCAGCCAAGACAGGGGCTATGGCTACACCTTC. V usage is TRBV4-3 and J usage is TRBJ1-2; possible D gene TRBD1, 6 bases. The CDR3 totals 13 residues. V was clipped by 0 bases and J by 4 bases, with 6 bases between them. The germline V gene has CDR1 LGHNA and CDR2 YSLEER.

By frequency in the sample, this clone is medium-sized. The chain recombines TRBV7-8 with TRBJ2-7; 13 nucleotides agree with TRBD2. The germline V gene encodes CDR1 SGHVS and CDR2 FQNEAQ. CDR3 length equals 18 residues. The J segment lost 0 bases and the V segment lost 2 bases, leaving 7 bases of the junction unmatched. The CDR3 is CASSLRTSGGPNSYEQYF. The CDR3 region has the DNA TGTGCCAGCAGCTTAAGGACTAGCGGGGGCCCAAACTCCTACGAGCAGTACTTC.

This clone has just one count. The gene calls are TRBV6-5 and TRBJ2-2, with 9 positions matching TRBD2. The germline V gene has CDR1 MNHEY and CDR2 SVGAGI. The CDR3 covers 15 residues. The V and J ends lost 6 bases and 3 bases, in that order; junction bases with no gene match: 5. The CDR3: CASSSAGGDTGELFF. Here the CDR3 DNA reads TGTGCCAGCAGCTCTGCGGGGGGGGACACCGGGGAGCTGTTTTTT.

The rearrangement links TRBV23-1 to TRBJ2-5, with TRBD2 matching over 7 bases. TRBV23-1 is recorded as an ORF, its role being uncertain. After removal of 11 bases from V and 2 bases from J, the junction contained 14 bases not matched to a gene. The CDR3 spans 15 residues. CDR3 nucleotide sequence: TGCGCCCCCGCCCCACGGACTAGACCTCAAGAGACCCAGTACTTC. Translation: CAPAPRTRPQETQYF.

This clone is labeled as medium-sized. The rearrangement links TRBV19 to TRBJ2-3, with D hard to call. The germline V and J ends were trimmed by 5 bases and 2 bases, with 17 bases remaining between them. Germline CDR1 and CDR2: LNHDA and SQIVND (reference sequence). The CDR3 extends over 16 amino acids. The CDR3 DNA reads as TGTGCCAGTAGTGTGACGTTGGAGAGACCCACAGATACGCAGTATTTT. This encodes CASSVTLERPTDTQYF.

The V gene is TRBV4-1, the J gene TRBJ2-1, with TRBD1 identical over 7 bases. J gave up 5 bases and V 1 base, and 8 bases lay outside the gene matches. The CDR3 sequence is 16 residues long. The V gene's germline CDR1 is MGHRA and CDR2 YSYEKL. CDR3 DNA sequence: TGCGCCAGCAGCCAAGTTCACAGGGGAAACGACAATGAGCAGTTCTTC. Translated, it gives CASSQVHRGNDNEQFF.

CDR3 residues: CASSEVGNNEKLFF. The CDR3 nucleotides are TGTGCCAGCAGTGAAGTGGGCAATAATGAAAAACTGTTTTTT. This rearrangement joins TRBV6-1 to TRBJ1-4, with D unclear. The CDR3 totals 14 residues. Germline V gene sequence: CDR1 MNHNS, CDR2 SASEGT. Trimming shortened V by 1 base and J by 4 bases, and 7 bases separated the two germline ends.

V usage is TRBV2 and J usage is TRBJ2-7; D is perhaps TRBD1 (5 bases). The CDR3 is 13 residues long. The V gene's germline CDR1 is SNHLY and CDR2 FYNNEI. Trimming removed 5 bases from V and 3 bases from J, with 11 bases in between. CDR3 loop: CASSSVQGYEQYF. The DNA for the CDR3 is TGTGCCAGCAGTTCTGTGCAGGGCTACGAGCAGTACTTC.

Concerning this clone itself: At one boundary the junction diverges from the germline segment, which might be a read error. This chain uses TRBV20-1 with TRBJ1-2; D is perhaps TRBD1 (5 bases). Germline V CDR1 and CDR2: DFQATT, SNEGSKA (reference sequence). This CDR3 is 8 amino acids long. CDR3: CSPARGAF. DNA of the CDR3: TGCAGTCCAGCCCGGGGGGCCTTC.

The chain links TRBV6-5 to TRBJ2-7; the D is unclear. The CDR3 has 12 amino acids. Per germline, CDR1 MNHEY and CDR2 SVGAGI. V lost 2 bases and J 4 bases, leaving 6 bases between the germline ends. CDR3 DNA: TGTGCCAGCAGTTACGAAGGTTACGAGCAGTACTTC. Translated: CASSYEGYEQYF.